This T cell receptor beta chain stems from a study of control samples from healthy donors and cancer patients. Germline lookup yields CDR1 MDHEN and CDR2 SYDVKM. The CDR3 has 18 residues. V lost 8 bases, J lost 0 bases, and 17 bases stayed unmatched. The assay was immunoSEQ multiplex PCR, and TCRdb's table has in-frame clones only and misses some. The sample consists of over 100,000 clones, roughly 88% of them appearing once. The V and J genes are TRBV28 and TRBJ2-7; 9 bases agree with TRBD1. The sample was blood. This receptor was obtained from a man aged 50 or older in good health. The CDR3 bases are TGTGCCAGCTCAGGGGGACAGGGATCCGCGGCGGCCTCCTACGAGCAGTACTTC. Protein: CASSGGQGSAAASYEQYF.